Listed here are 4 T cell receptor beta chains from one sample, sequenced in a study. Treg sorting used a CD4+CD25+CD127-/low gate. TRBV12-4/TRBJ1-2 clonotypes were amplified with adaptor-ligated barcode primers. TCRdb recomputed calls from the multiplex PCR reads with MiXCR, one row per CDR3 protein. The table lists about 82 distinct CDR3 sequences. Sequenced input: tumor-infiltrating Tregs sorted from the breast tumor. The receptors derive from a female donor with breast cancer.

This clonotype is labeled hyperexpanded. The gene calls are TRBV12-3 or TRBV12-4 and TRBJ1-2, with D possibly TRBD1 on 6 matching bases. The CDR3 totals 13 residues. V lost 5 bases to trimming and J lost 4 bases, with 11 bases between them. The CDR3 is CASSLRTAYGYTF. The CDR3 nucleotides read TGTGCCAGCAGTCTACGGACAGCCTATGGCTACACCTTC.

This clonotype is hyperexpanded (1% or more) by share. The V and J genes are TRBV12-3 or TRBV12-4 and TRBJ1-2, with no clear D. V shed 7 bases and J shed 7 bases, with 10 bases lying between them. CDR3 length: 11 residues. CDR3 bases: TGTGCCAGCACCTTAGGTTCTGGCTACACCTTC. This codes for CASTLGSGYTF.

This clonotype was seen many times. The CDR3 DNA reads as TGTGCCAGCAGTCCAGTGGGGAGCTATGGCTACACCTTC. Protein sequence: CASSPVGSYGYTF. The genes are TRBV12-3 or TRBV12-4 and TRBJ1-2; D is ambiguous. The germline V and J ends were trimmed by 5 bases and 4 bases, with 11 bases remaining between them. CDR3 length: 13 residues.

This clonotype is hyperexpanded (1% or more) within its sample. The V gene is TRBV12-3 or TRBV12-4, the J gene TRBJ1-2; no reliable D call. Trimming took 7 bases from V and 6 from J, leaving 12 bases between them. The CDR3 is made up of 12 amino acids. The CDR3 coding sequence is TGTGCCAGCACCACGGACTGGGATGGCTACACCTTC. Translation gives CASTTDWDGYTF.